The 29 T cell receptor beta chains presented below share a single source sample, sequenced in a study of cytomegalovirus exposure and HLA in healthy donors. Clones were sequenced by immunoSEQ multiplex PCR, and TCRdb holds only the in-frame ones, with some missing. This sample carries 220,000 or so clones, approximately 80% of them seen once, and the ten largest clones take around 15%. Material: PBMCs. The origin of the receptors is a woman aged 30 to 39 in good health and CMV-seropositive.

The V call is TRBV2, the J call TRBJ2-2; D may be TRBD1 or TRBD2 (7 bases each). This CDR3 spans 14 amino acids. The germline V gene encodes CDR1 SNHLY and CDR2 FYNNEI. V lost 7 bases to trimming and J lost 5 bases, with 14 bases between them. The CDR3 DNA is TGTGCCAGCAACCAGGGGGGGCAAACCGGGGAGCTGTTTTTT. Translating gives CASNQGGQTGELFF.

The CDR3 DNA sequence: TGCGCCAGCAGCTTGGGACAGTCCTACACTGAAGCTTTCTTT. Protein sequence: CASSLGQSYTEAFF. V usage is TRBV5-1 and J usage is TRBJ1-1, with D possibly matching TRBD1 (5 bases). The V gene lost 0 bases and the J gene lost 3 bases, with 9 bases spanning the gap. Germline CDR1 reads SGHRS; CDR2 reads YFSETQ. The CDR3 runs 14 residues.

This clone was found a few times. This chain uses TRBV7-8 with TRBJ2-1, with a tentative D call TRBD2 (6 bases). This CDR3 has 14 residues. Trimming removed 2 bases from V and 8 bases from J, with 13 bases in between. Germline V gene data show CDR1 as SGHVS and CDR2 as FQNEAQ. The CDR3 reads CASSLRLAIHEQFF. The CDR3 DNA follows: TGTGCCAGCAGCTTACGTCTAGCGATCCATGAGCAGTTCTTC.

The chain uses TRBV9 and TRBJ1-2, with 7 bases fitting TRBD1. The germline V gene encodes CDR1 SGDLS and CDR2 YYNGEE. Losses at the gene ends were 4 bases for V and 7 bases for J; bases not matched to a gene: 13. The CDR3 totals 15 residues. The CDR3, as DNA: TGTGCCAGCAGCCCACTACAGGGGCTGGCCGGTGGCTACACCTTC. Protein product: CASSPLQGLAGGYTF. Using reference TRBV9 and TRBJ1-2 for the parts outside the CDR3, the full variable domain is DSGVTQTPKHLITATGQRVTLRCSPRSGDLSVYWYQQSLDQGLQFLIQYYNGEERAKGNILERFSAQQFPDLHSELNLSSLELGDSALYFCASSPLQGLAGGYTFGSGTRLTVV.

The DNA for the CDR3 is TGTGCCAGCAGTGAAGGATTGGGATTTAATGGCTACACCTTC. Translated, it gives CASSEGLGFNGYTF. The chain joins TRBV6-1 to TRBJ1-2; D not certain. V was pared by 1 base and J by 6 bases, with 12 bases between. The CDR3 is 14 residues long. Per germline, CDR1 MNHNS and CDR2 SASEGT.

Of note for this clone: This sample also contains other DNA sequences that code for the same CDR3. The chain couples TRBV28 to TRBJ1-2; 7 bases are a match to TRBD1. After removal of 4 bases from V and 4 bases from J, the junction contained 6 bases not matched to a gene. CDR1 and CDR2 from the germline V gene are MDHEN and SYDVKM. CDR3 size: 14 residues. The CDR3 spells CASSSPQGTYGYTF. DNA of the CDR3: TGTGCCAGCAGTTCTCCACAGGGGACCTATGGCTACACCTTC.

The gene calls are TRBV18 and TRBJ1-2, with D possibly TRBD1 on 6 matching bases. Germline V gene data show CDR1 as KGHSH and CDR2 as LQKENI. V dropped 3 bases and J dropped 6 bases, with 8 bases sitting between them. The length of the CDR3 is 12 residues. The CDR3 reads CASSPDRNGYTF. CDR3 coding DNA: TGTGCCAGCTCACCTGACAGGAATGGCTACACCTTC.

This chain connects TRBV6-6 to TRBJ1-2; 9 bases are shared with TRBD1. After removal of 6 bases from V and 3 bases from J, the junction contained 5 bases not matched to a gene. CDR1 MNHNY and CDR2 SVGAGI come from the germline V gene (reference sequence). This CDR3 region has 14 residues. CDR3 sequence (DNA): TGTGCCAGCAGCCGGGACAGGGCGGACTATGGCTACACCTTC. This sequence encodes CASSRDRADYGYTF.

The chain joins TRBV4-2 to TRBJ1-4, with D maybe TRBD1 (5 bases). V was clipped by 4 bases and J by 8 bases, with 14 bases between them. Looked up from germline, CDR1 is LGHNA and CDR2 is YNFKEQ. The length of the CDR3 is 14 residues. The CDR3 nucleotides read TGTGCCAGCAGCCTCTCCGGGGGAGGGGAAAAACTGTTTTTT. This codes for CASSLSGGGEKLFF.

This chain joins TRBV5-4 and TRBJ1-1; D might be TRBD1 (6 bases). The V gene's germline CDR1 is SGHNT and CDR2 YYREEE (reference sequence). The V end lost 3 bases, the J end lost 11 bases, and 32 bases lay between the germline ends. CDR3 length equals 18 residues. CDR3 DNA: TGTGCCAGCAGCTCCTTACCCGGCCGACAGGCCTCGAGGTTGGGGGCTTTCTTT. Translating it yields CASSSLPGRQASRLGAFF.

This rearrangement joins TRBV28 to TRBJ2-7, with 8 nucleotides matching TRBD2. The V gene end was trimmed by 6 bases and the J gene end by 0 bases; junction bases not matched to a gene: 7. Germline V gene lookup returns CDR1 MDHEN and CDR2 SYDVKM. This CDR3 has 15 amino acids. The CDR3 region has the DNA TGTGCCAGCAGCTCGGGAGGGGGATCCTCCTACGAGCAGTACTTC. It yields the protein CASSSGGGSSYEQYF.

This clone appeared a few times. The CDR3 is CASTGDRQNTEAFF. For the CDR3, the DNA is TGTGCCAGCACTGGGGACCGGCAGAACACTGAAGCTTTCTTT. The genes are TRBV6-6 and TRBJ1-1; tentative D call: TRBD1 (5 bases). Germline CDR1 reads MNHNY; CDR2 reads SVGAGI (reference sequence). V was clipped by 7 bases and J by 1 base, with 13 bases between them. This CDR3 is built from 14 residues.

This clone is a singleton in its sample. V gene TRBV29-1 combines with J gene TRBJ2-7, with a possible D match to TRBD2 (6 bases). This CDR3 region has 13 residues. CDR1 SQVTM and CDR2 ANQGSEA come from the germline V gene. Trimming left V 1 base short and J 3 bases short, with 10 bases between. This CDR3 reads CSVEGGTHYEQYF. CDR3 nucleotide sequence: TGCAGCGTTGAAGGCGGGACCCACTACGAGCAGTACTTC.

The CDR3 DNA follows: TGTGCTAGTGGTCAACCGACTAGCGGGAGTTACAATGAGCAGTTCTTC. Amino acid sequence: CASGQPTSGSYNEQFF. The V call is TRBV12-5, the J call TRBJ2-1; TRBD2 matches 12 bases. Germline V CDR1 and CDR2: LGHNT, FRNRAP. After removal of 5 bases from V and 4 bases from J, the junction contained 6 bases not matched to a gene. This CDR3 contains 16 residues.

The chain carries TRBV5-6 and TRBJ1-5, with TRBD1 matching 8 bases. The CDR3 totals 16 residues. V lost 4 bases, J lost 2 bases, and 8 bases stayed unmatched. Germline CDR1 and CDR2: SGHDT and YYEEEE. CDR3 residues: CASSLRTGRGNQPQHF. The DNA of the CDR3 is TGTGCCAGCAGCCTAAGGACAGGGAGGGGCAATCAGCCCCAGCATTTT.

The chain is built from TRBV9 and TRBJ2-1, with 7 bases aligning to TRBD2. CDR1 is SGDLS, CDR2 YYNGEE, per germline. The CDR3 covers 15 residues. With V trimmed by 4 bases and J by 3 bases, 7 bases remained unmatched. The CDR3 loop is CASSSGSGYYNEQFF. In DNA, the CDR3 is TGTGCCAGCAGCTCCGGTAGCGGGTACTACAATGAGCAGTTCTTC.

The chain employs TRBV19 and TRBJ1-1, with D uncertain. The CDR3 extends over 14 amino acids. Deletions cut 7 bases from V and 4 bases from J, with 16 bases between. Germline assignment: CDR1 LNHDA and CDR2 SQIVND (reference sequence). CDR3 bases: TGTGCCAGTATGAGACGGCGAGAGAGCACTGAAGCTTTCTTT. This codes for CASMRRRESTEAFF.

The rearrangement uses TRBV6-1 and TRBJ1-1, with D perhaps matching TRBD1 (5 bases). The CDR3 is 13 amino acids. Trimming took 8 bases from V and 0 from J, leaving 10 bases between them. The germline V gene has CDR1 MNHNS and CDR2 SASEGT. CDR3 DNA sequence: TGTGCCAGCGGGACGGACATGAACACTGAAGCTTTCTTT. Encoded protein: CASGTDMNTEAFF.

The chain carries TRBV6-5 and TRBJ1-2, with D possibly TRBD1 on 6 matching bases. V shed 3 bases and J shed 8 bases, with 13 bases lying between them. The CDR3 has 13 amino acids. Germline values: CDR1 MNHEY, CDR2 SVGAGI. The CDR3 sequence is CASSYQTGRGYTF. In DNA, the CDR3 is TGTGCCAGCAGTTATCAAACAGGGAGAGGCTACACCTTC.

The chain carries TRBV10-3 and TRBJ2-1; possible D gene TRBD2, 6 bases. This CDR3 is built from 13 residues. CDR1 ENHRY and CDR2 SYGVKD come from the germline V gene. V lost 5 bases and J 5 bases, leaving 10 bases between the germline ends. CDR3 DNA sequence: TGTGCCATCAGTTTCGAGCGGGACAATGAGCAGTTCTTC. This translates into CAISFERDNEQFF.

V is TRBV5-1 and J is TRBJ2-1; tentative D call: TRBD2 (6 bases). CDR1 is SGHRS, CDR2 YFSETQ, per germline. V gave up 2 bases and J gave up 4 bases, with 10 bases separating them. This CDR3 spans 14 amino acids. In nucleotides, the CDR3 is TGCGCCAGCAGCTTTAAGCGGGTATACAATGAGCAGTTCTTC. It encodes CASSFKRVYNEQFF.

The CDR3 protein is CASSELADPYNEQFF. Written as DNA, the CDR3 is TGCGCCAGCAGCGAGCTAGCGGACCCCTACAATGAGCAGTTCTTC. The rearrangement joins TRBV5-1 to TRBJ2-1; the match to TRBD2 covers 7 bases. There are 15 residues in the CDR3. V lost 4 bases and J lost 2; bases outside the gene matches: 6. Germline-derived CDR1 and CDR2 are SGHRS and YFSETQ. The variable domain in full, with the rest retrieved from reference TRBV5-1 and TRBJ2-1, is KAGVTQTPRYLIKTRGQQVTLSCSPISGHRSVSWYQQTPGQGLQFLFEYFSETQRNKGNFPGRFSGRQFSNSRSEMNVSTLELGDSALYLCASSELADPYNEQFFGPGTRLTVL.

This sequence joins TRBV27 and TRBJ2-6; 10 positions match TRBD1. Unmatched junction bases numbered 10, after V lost 6 bases and J lost 2 bases. Looked up from germline, CDR1 is MNHEY and CDR2 is SMNVEV (reference sequence). The length of the CDR3 is 18 residues. CDR3 DNA: TGTGCCAGCAGCCAACTGACAGGGGGCGTTGCTGGGGCCAACGTCCTGACTTTC. Encoded protein: CASSQLTGGVAGANVLTF.

This clone occurred a few times. The V call is TRBV18, the J call TRBJ1-4; D gene ambiguous. Germline V gene sequence: CDR1 KGHSH, CDR2 LQKENI. The CDR3 spans 14 residues. V gave up 5 bases and J gave up 0 bases, with 7 bases separating them. The CDR3 sequence: CASSTETTNEKLFF. The CDR3 DNA is TGTGCCAGCTCAACAGAAACAACTAATGAAAAACTGTTTTTT.

The gene calls are TRBV30 and TRBJ1-3; D is undetermined. Germline V gives CDR1 GTSNPN, CDR2 SVGIG (reference sequence). This CDR3 is 15 amino acids long. Trimming stripped 0 bases from V and 1 base from J, with 10 bases between. The CDR3 sequence: CAWSVGTFSGNTIYF. The CDR3, as DNA: TGTGCCTGGAGTGTGGGTACGTTTTCTGGAAACACCATATATTTT.

The chain combines TRBV12-5 with TRBJ1-2, with D possibly matching TRBD1 (5 bases). CDR1 is LGHNT, CDR2 FRNRAP, per germline. V lost 0 bases to trimming and J lost 8 bases, with 22 bases between them. CDR3 size: 17 residues. CDR3 residues: CASGLVTTVGGTRGYTF. The CDR3 DNA follows: TGTGCTAGTGGTTTGGTTACGACAGTGGGGGGAACGAGGGGCTACACCTTC.

The rearrangement uses TRBV10-2 and TRBJ2-1; a weak D match, TRBD1 (5 bases). V lost 6 bases to trimming and J lost 3 bases, with 21 bases between them. CDR1 and CDR2 from the germline V gene are WSHSY and SAAADI. This CDR3 comprises 17 residues. The CDR3 DNA sequence: TGCGCCAGCAGAGAGCTCTCCGTCGGACACCGCTACAATGAGCAGTTCTTC. Protein: CASRELSVGHRYNEQFF.

The chain employs TRBV6-1 and TRBJ1-4, with 8 bases matching TRBD1. With 2 bases clipped from V and 10 bases from J, the junction kept 9 bases outside the gene matches. The germline gives CDR1 MNHNS, CDR2 SASEGT. This CDR3 has 15 residues. The CDR3 DNA reads TGTGCCAGCAGTGAACTAGACAGGGGTATAGGAAAACTGTTTTTT. Translated: CASSELDRGIGKLFF.

The V and J genes are TRBV4-2 and TRBJ2-1, with 8 bases matching TRBD1. V lost 0 bases to trimming and J lost 8 bases; unmatched junction nucleotides: 9. The CDR3 has 16 amino acids. CDR1 and CDR2 (germline): LGHNA, YNFKEQ. Here the CDR3 DNA reads TGTGCCAGCAGCCAAGAAGGGGCAGGGGGCGGGTATGAGCAGTTCTTC. It specifies CASSQEGAGGGYEQFF.